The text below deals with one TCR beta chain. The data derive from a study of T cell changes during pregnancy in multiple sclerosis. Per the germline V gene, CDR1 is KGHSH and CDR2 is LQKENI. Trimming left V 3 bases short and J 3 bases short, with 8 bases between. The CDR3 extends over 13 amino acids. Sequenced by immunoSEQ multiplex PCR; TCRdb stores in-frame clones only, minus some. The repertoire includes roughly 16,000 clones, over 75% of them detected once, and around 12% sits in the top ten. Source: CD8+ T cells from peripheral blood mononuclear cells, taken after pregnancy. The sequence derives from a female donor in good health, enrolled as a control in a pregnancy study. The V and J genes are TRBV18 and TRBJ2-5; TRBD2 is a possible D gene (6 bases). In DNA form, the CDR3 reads TGTGCCAGCTCACCGTGGGGGGAAGAGACCCAGTACTTC. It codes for CASSPWGEETQYF.